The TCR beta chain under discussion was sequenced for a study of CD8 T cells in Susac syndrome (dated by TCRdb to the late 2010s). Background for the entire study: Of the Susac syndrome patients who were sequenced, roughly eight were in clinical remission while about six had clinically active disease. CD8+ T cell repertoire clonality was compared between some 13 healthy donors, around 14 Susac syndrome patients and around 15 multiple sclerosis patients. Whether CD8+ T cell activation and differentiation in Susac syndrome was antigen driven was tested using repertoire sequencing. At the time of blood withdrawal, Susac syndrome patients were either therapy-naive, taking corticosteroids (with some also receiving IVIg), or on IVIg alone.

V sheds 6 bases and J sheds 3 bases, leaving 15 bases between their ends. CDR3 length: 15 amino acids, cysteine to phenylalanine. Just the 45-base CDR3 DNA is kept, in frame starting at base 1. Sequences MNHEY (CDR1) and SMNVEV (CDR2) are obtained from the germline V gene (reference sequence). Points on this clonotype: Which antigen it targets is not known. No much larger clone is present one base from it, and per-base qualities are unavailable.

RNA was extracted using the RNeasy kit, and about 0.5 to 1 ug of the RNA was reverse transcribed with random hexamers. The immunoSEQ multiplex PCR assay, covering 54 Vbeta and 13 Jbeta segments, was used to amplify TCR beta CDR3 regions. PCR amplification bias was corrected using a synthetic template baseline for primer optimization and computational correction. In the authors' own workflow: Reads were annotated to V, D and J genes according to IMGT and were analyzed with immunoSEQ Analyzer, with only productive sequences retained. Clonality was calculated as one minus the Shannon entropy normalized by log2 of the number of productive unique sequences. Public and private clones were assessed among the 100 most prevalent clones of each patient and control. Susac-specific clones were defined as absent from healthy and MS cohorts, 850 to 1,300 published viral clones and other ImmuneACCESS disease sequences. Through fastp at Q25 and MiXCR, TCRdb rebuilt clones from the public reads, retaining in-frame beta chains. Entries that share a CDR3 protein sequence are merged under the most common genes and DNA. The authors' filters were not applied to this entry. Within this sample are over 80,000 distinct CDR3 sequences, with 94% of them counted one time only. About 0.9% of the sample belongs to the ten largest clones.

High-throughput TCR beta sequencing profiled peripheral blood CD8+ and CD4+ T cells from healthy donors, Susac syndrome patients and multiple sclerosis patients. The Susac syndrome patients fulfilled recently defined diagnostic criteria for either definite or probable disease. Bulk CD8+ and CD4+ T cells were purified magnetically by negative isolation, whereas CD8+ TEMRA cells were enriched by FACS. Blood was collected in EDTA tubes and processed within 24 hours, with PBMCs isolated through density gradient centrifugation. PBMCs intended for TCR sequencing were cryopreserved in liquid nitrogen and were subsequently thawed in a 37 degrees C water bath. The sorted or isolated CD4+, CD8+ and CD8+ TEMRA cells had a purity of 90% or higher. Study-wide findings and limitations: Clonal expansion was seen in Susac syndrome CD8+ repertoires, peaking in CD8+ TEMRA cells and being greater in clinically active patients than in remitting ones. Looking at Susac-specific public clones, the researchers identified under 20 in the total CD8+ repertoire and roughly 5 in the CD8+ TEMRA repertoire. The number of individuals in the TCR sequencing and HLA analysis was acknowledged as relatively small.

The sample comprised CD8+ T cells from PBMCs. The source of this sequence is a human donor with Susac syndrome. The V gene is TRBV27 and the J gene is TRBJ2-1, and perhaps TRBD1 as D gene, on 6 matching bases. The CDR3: CASSPTPGVYNEQFF. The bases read TGTGCCAGCAGCCCAACCCCAGGGGTCTACAATGAGCAGTTCTTC.